The T cell receptor (beta chain) described here comes from a study of blood T cell repertoires in COVID-19. Overall study: Samples of COVID-19 (acute and convalescent) were obtained from the United States, Italy and Spain. In each case, the material was cDNA or gDNA derived from T cells, B-cell-depleted T cells, or PBMCs.

Original data processing: Reference gene primer amplification gave estimated nucleated cell counts. Produced via immunoSEQ multiplex PCR; TCRdb's table is partial and in-frame only. V, J and clone size are those of that table, while D and trimming were read from the DNA. The data contain roughly 100,000 clones, around 90% of them seen just once; the ten biggest clones take up around 3.5%. The V segment lost 4 bases and the J segment 0 bases; nucleotides outside the gene matches: 12. Germline V CDR1 and CDR2: SGHRS, YFSETQ. The CDR3 consists of 17 residues. The chain has TRBV5-1 and TRBJ2-7; TRBD2 agrees at 8 bases. This sequence was found in a human donor in a cohort sampled during active COVID-19. Sample: peripheral blood. DNA for the CDR3: TGCGCCAGCAGCCCGGACGGGGTGAGCGGGAGCTCCTACGAGCAGTACTTC. This gives the protein CASSPDGVSGSSYEQYF.